The 28 T cell receptor beta chains below were found in one sample sequenced in a study of blood T cell repertoires in COVID-19. Clones were sequenced by immunoSEQ multiplex PCR, and TCRdb holds only the in-frame ones, with some missing. The sample yields around 300,000 clones, roughly 90% seen once. Sequencing was performed on peripheral blood. The receptors derive from a woman in her twenties or thirties with COVID-19, enrolled during active disease.

The CDR3 sequence: CASSPSGLAGGPGDTQYF. The CDR3 DNA sequence: TGTGCCAGCAGTCCCTCGGGACTAGCGGGAGGGCCTGGAGATACGCAGTATTTT. The rearrangement uses TRBV28 and TRBJ2-3; TRBD2 matches at 16 bases. The CDR3 spans 18 residues. Germline CDR1 and CDR2: MDHEN and SYDVKM. After removal of 5 bases from V and 5 bases from J, the junction contained 10 bases not matched to a gene.

This chain connects TRBV6-4 to TRBJ2-3; 10 nucleotides line up with TRBD2. The CDR3 has 15 residues. Per the germline V gene, CDR1 is MRHNA and CDR2 is SNTAGT. V shed 3 bases, J shed 5 bases, and the junction held 5 bases outside the gene matches. The CDR3 DNA sequence: TGTGCCAGCAGTGAGGCTAGCGGGAGTGTAGATACGCAGTATTTT. Translated, it gives CASSEASGSVDTQYF.

The rearrangement uses TRBV10-3 and TRBJ1-2, with D unresolved. The CDR3 totals 14 residues. In germline, CDR1 is ENHRY, CDR2 SYGVKD. Trimming removed 0 bases at V and 3 bases at J, with 8 bases between. CDR3 region: CAISESETHYGYTF. The CDR3 region has the DNA TGTGCCATCAGTGAGTCGGAGACTCACTATGGCTACACCTTC.

The chain couples TRBV5-4 to TRBJ1-2; D gene uncertain. V lost 3 bases and J lost 7, with 16 bases in between. The CDR3 extends over 14 amino acids. Germline loops: CDR1 SGHNT, CDR2 YYREEE (reference sequence). CDR3 sequence: CASSSGTPGGGYTF. CDR3 bases: TGTGCCAGCAGCTCTGGAACCCCGGGAGGTGGCTACACCTTC.

This chain connects TRBV28 to TRBJ1-1; D unresolved. The germline CDR1 and CDR2 sequences are MDHEN and SYDVKM. CDR3 size: 14 residues. V was clipped by 5 bases and J by 3 bases, with 13 bases between them. The CDR3 is CASSPIGYDTEAFF. As DNA, the CDR3 is TGTGCCAGCAGTCCAATCGGGTACGACACTGAAGCTTTCTTT. Variable domain in full (rest from reference TRBV28 and TRBJ1-1): DVKVTQSSRYLVKRTGEKVFLECVQDMDHENMFWYRQDPGLGLRLIYFSYDVKMKEKGDIPEGYSVSREKKERFSLILESASTNQTSMYLCASSPIGYDTEAFFGQGTRLTVV.

The V and J genes are TRBV6-6 and TRBJ2-7, with 9 bases fitting TRBD1. The CDR3 totals 13 residues. Per germline, CDR1 MNHNY and CDR2 SVGAGI (reference sequence). V lost 5 bases and J lost 6; bases outside the gene matches: 5. The CDR3 region has the DNA TGTGCCAGCAGTCTTGGGACAGGGAGCGAGCAGTACTTC. The encoded protein is CASSLGTGSEQYF.

V usage is TRBV9 and J usage is TRBJ1-2; no reliable D call. The CDR3 contains 14 residues. V lost 3 bases, J lost 0 bases, and 9 bases lay in between. Per germline, CDR1 SGDLS and CDR2 YYNGEE. The CDR3 DNA reads TGTGCCAGCAGCGGACATCAACCTAACTATGGCTACACCTTC. Its translation is CASSGHQPNYGYTF.

This sequence joins TRBV6-5 and TRBJ1-1; 11 bases line up with TRBD1. The CDR3 sequence is 15 residues long. V shed 5 bases and J 4 bases; nucleotides not matched to a gene: 6. Germline V gene data show CDR1 as MNHEY and CDR2 as SVGAGI. The CDR3: CASSQGTGGFTEAFF. The DNA for the CDR3 is TGTGCCAGCAGTCAGGGGACAGGGGGATTCACTGAAGCTTTCTTT.

This sequence joins TRBV11-2 and TRBJ2-1; TRBD2 aligns across 7 bases. This CDR3 region has 15 residues. V lost 2 bases, J lost 10 bases, and 11 bases stayed unmatched. Germline V gene lookup returns CDR1 SGHAT and CDR2 FQNNGV. This CDR3 reads CASSLRLGGRVEQFF. DNA for the CDR3: TGTGCCAGCAGCTTAAGGTTGGGAGGGCGGGTCGAGCAGTTCTTC.

The J gene is TRBJ1-6, the V gene TRBV7-2; 10 positions match TRBD1. The trim removed 4 bases at V and 7 bases at J, leaving 7 bases unmatched. Germline assignment: CDR1 SGHTA and CDR2 FQGNSA. The CDR3 covers 16 residues. CDR3 region: CASSSRTGQGNSPLHF. DNA of the CDR3: TGTGCCAGCAGCTCAAGAACGGGACAGGGGAATTCACCCCTCCACTTT.

The V gene is TRBV19, the J gene TRBJ1-5, with TRBD1 identical over 7 bases. The length of the CDR3 is 14 residues. The germline gives CDR1 LNHDA, CDR2 SQIVND (reference sequence). V lost 5 bases to trimming and J lost 7 bases; unmatched junction nucleotides: 8. DNA for the CDR3: TGTGCCAGTAGTCCTTGGGACAGCGGGCAGCCCCAGCATTTT. It translates to CASSPWDSGQPQHF.

This clone was seen once. The rearrangement joins TRBV28 to TRBJ2-1; TRBD1 is a possible D gene (5 bases). From germline, CDR1 is MDHEN and CDR2 SYDVKM. V was pared by 4 bases and J by 1 base, with 11 bases between. This CDR3 spans 15 amino acids. The CDR3 reads CASSSRGRSYNEQFF. The DNA for the CDR3 is TGTGCCAGCAGTTCTAGGGGTCGGTCCTACAATGAGCAGTTCTTC.

The chain carries TRBV25-1 and TRBJ2-2, with TRBD1 identical over 7 bases. CDR3 length: 13 amino acids. V gave up 5 bases and J gave up 4 bases; unmatched junction bases: 1. Germline V gene lookup returns CDR1 MGHDK and CDR2 SYGVNS. The chain's CDR3 is CASSRQGTGELFF. The CDR3 bases are TGTGCCAGCAGTCGACAGGGCACCGGGGAGCTGTTTTTT. The whole variable domain, filled in from reference TRBV25-1 and TRBJ2-2, reads EADIYQTPRYLVIGTGKKITLECSQTMGHDKMYWYQQDPGMELHLIHYSYGVNSTEKGDLSSESTVSRIRTEHFPLTLESARPSHTSQYLCASSRQGTGELFFGEGSRLTVL.

With respect to this clone: Other DNA sequences within the sample encode an identical CDR3. The chain is built from TRBV28 and TRBJ2-7; D unresolved. Germline CDR1 and CDR2: MDHEN and SYDVKM. Deletions cut 2 bases from V and 1 base from J, with 6 bases between. The CDR3 loop spans 13 amino acids. The CDR3 DNA reads TGTGCCAGCAGTTTAACTGTTTCCTACGAGCAGTACTTC. It yields the protein CASSLTVSYEQYF.

The gene calls are TRBV5-1 and TRBJ1-3, with D hard to call. V was shortened by 0 bases and J by 0 bases, with 13 bases between the two germline ends. The CDR3 spans 17 residues. Looked up from germline, CDR1 is SGHRS and CDR2 is YFSETQ. CDR3 nucleotide sequence: TGCGCCAGCAGCTTGGGCCCCGCGCAAAGCTCTGGAAACACCATATATTTT. It translates to CASSLGPAQSSGNTIYF.

V and J are TRBV5-1 and TRBJ1-1; D not resolved. The ends were cut back, 2 bases at V and 0 bases at J, with 5 bases in the middle. The CDR3 is 13 residues long. In germline, CDR1 is SGHRS, CDR2 YFSETQ. In DNA form, the CDR3 reads TGCGCCAGCAGCTTCGTAATGAACACTGAAGCTTTCTTT. Translation: CASSFVMNTEAFF. The whole variable domain, filled in from reference TRBV5-1 and TRBJ1-1, reads KAGVTQTPRYLIKTRGQQVTLSCSPISGHRSVSWYQQTPGQGLQFLFEYFSETQRNKGNFPGRFSGRQFSNSRSEMNVSTLELGDSALYLCASSFVMNTEAFFGQGTRLTVV.

The gene calls are TRBV5-4 and TRBJ1-1; D remains ambiguous. Trimming pared 5 bases from V and 2 bases from J, leaving 13 bases between. The CDR3 spans 14 residues. CDR1 and CDR2 from the germline V gene are SGHNT and YYREEE (reference sequence). The CDR3 bases are TGTGCCAGCAGGGAGGACCAGTCTAACACTGAAGCTTTCTTT. Residues: CASREDQSNTEAFF.

This rearrangement joins TRBV5-4 to TRBJ2-7, with unresolved D. Germline CDR1 is SGHNT and CDR2 is YYREEE (reference sequence). The CDR3 totals 13 residues. V was shortened by 3 bases and J by 0 bases, with 7 bases between the two germline ends. The chain's CDR3 is CASSYASSYEQYF. The CDR3 region has the DNA TGTGCCAGCAGCTATGCCAGCTCCTACGAGCAGTACTTC.

CDR3 loop: CASSYTGGRGETQYF. CDR3 nucleotide sequence: TGTGCCAGCAGTTACACAGGGGGCAGGGGAGAGACCCAGTACTTC. This chain links TRBV6-5 with TRBJ2-5; 9 bases line up with TRBD1. The germline gives CDR1 MNHEY, CDR2 SVGAGI. The ends lost 2 bases at V and 4 bases at J; junction bases unmatched: 5. There are 15 residues in the CDR3.

V is TRBV7-9 and J is TRBJ2-3; 8 bases fit TRBD2. V lost 1 base to trimming and J lost 2 bases; unmatched junction nucleotides: 5. Germline values: CDR1 SEHNR, CDR2 FQNEAQ (reference sequence). This CDR3 spans 16 amino acids. The CDR3 is CASSLGSGRITDTQYF. The CDR3 nucleotides read TGTGCCAGCAGCTTAGGAAGCGGGAGAATCACAGATACGCAGTATTTT.

The chain recombines TRBV18 with TRBJ2-6, with 12 bases matching TRBD2. CDR3 length equals 18 residues. V was pared by 5 bases and J by 0 bases, with 5 bases of the junction left unmatched. Germline-derived CDR1 and CDR2 are KGHSH and LQKENI. In nucleotides, the CDR3 is TGTGCCAGCTCAGAAAGACTAGCGGGAGACTCTGGGGCCAACGTCCTGACTTTC. This sequence encodes CASSERLAGDSGANVLTF.

The genes are TRBV3-1 (or the pseudogene TRBV3-2) and TRBJ1-5; unclear D gene. Trimming cost V 4 bases and J 3 bases, with 4 bases left between them. The CDR3 length is 12 residues. Germline CDR1 LGHDT, CDR2 YNNKEL (reference sequence). The CDR3 DNA follows: TGTGCCAGCAGCCTACACAATCAGCCCCAGCATTTT. Translated, it gives CASSLHNQPQHF.

This clone was detected once. The chain uses TRBV4-3 and TRBJ2-1; tentative D call: TRBD1 (6 bases). The CDR3 is 13 residues long. V lost 2 bases and J 6 bases, leaving 8 bases between the germline ends. The germline V gene has CDR1 LGHNA and CDR2 YSLEER. As DNA, the CDR3 is TGCGCCAGCAGCCAAAGGGGGTTCAATGAGCAGTTCTTC. Protein product: CASSQRGFNEQFF.

The V call is TRBV3-1 (or the pseudogene TRBV3-2), the J call TRBJ2-7, with 10 positions matching TRBD1. Germline V gene sequence: CDR1 LGHDT, CDR2 YNNKEL (reference sequence). The CDR3 spans 14 residues. V was clipped by 2 bases and J by 7 bases; unmatched bases: 5. In nucleotides, the CDR3 is TGTGCCAGCAGCCAACGGGACAGGGGCGGTGAGCAGTACTTC. Protein: CASSQRDRGGEQYF.

The chain joins TRBV12-3 or TRBV12-4 to TRBJ2-2, with TRBD2 as a possible D gene (6 bases). V lost 5 bases and J 6 bases, leaving 10 bases between the germline ends. The CDR3 is made up of 13 amino acids. CDR3 nucleotide sequence: TGTGCCAGCAGTGTTAGCGGCCCCGGGGAGCTGTTTTTT. Its protein is CASSVSGPGELFF.

This clone was recorded once. This chain links TRBV5-4 with TRBJ1-3; D gene uncertain. This CDR3 region has 15 residues. With 0 bases removed from V and 0 bases from J, the gap between germline ends came to 7 bases. Germline V gene sequence: CDR1 SGHNT, CDR2 YYREEE (reference sequence). CDR3: CASSLVGSSGNTIYF. As DNA, the CDR3 is TGTGCCAGCAGCTTGGTAGGGAGCTCTGGAAACACCATATATTTT. Based on the CDR3 plus reference TRBV5-4 and TRBJ1-3, the full variable domain is ETGVTQSPTHLIKTRGQQVTLRCSSQSGHNTVSWYQQALGQGPQFIFQYYREEENGRGNFPPRFSGLQFPNYSSELNVNALELDDSALYLCASSLVGSSGNTIYFGEGSWLTVV.

This rearrangement joins TRBV7-3 to TRBJ2-1; 8 positions match TRBD2. The CDR3 runs to 16 residues. In germline, CDR1 is SGHTA, CDR2 FQGTGA. V was pared by 0 bases and J by 4 bases, with 5 bases of the junction left unmatched. CDR3 DNA: TGTGCCAGCAGCTTAACGCCCAGCGGGAGATACAATGAGCAGTTCTTC. Amino acid sequence: CASSLTPSGRYNEQFF.

The chain couples TRBV28 to TRBJ1-1; 10 bases are shared with TRBD1. Germline V gene sequence: CDR1 MDHEN, CDR2 SYDVKM. Trimming cost V 4 bases and J 7 bases; bases outside gene matches: 9. This CDR3 comprises 15 residues. As DNA, the CDR3 is TGTGCCAGCAGTTGGGGGGACAGGGGTTTTGTTGAAGCTTTCTTT. Amino acid sequence: CASSWGDRGFVEAFF. Full variable domain (remainder filled in from reference TRBV28 and TRBJ1-1): DVKVTQSSRYLVKRTGEKVFLECVQDMDHENMFWYRQDPGLGLRLIYFSYDVKMKEKGDIPEGYSVSREKKERFSLILESASTNQTSMYLCASSWGDRGFVEAFFGQGTRLTVV.